The clone carrying this T cell receptor (beta chain) came up a few times. As yet, its antigen is unknown. The record originates from a study of Ad26.COV2.S vaccination and SARS-CoV-2 variants. The study, taken as a whole, reports: TCR breadth and depth analyses may have underestimated total T cell responses. After vaccination, substantial breadth of spike-specific CD8+ and CD4+ responses was reported.

V dropped 5 bases and J dropped 5; count of bases not matched to a gene: 12. Germline CDR1 is SEHNR and CDR2 is FQNEAQ (reference sequence). This CDR3 region has 17 residues. Treatment here: around 19 received Ad26.COV2.S at low or high dose, single or two shots; about five received placebo; per-sample allocation not given. Specimens were obtained on day 63 following the first vaccine or placebo injection. In the vaccine, an Ad26 vector expressed the SARS-CoV-2 spike of the Wuhan strain. Measured with immunoSEQ multiplex PCR; TCRdb has only the in-frame clones, and not every one. The profile shows roughly 270,000 clones, around 87% of them singletons.

The rearrangement uses TRBV7-9 and TRBJ1-2, with TRBD1 identical over 12 bases. The material was peripheral blood, obtained in a trial of Ad26.COV2.S vaccine versus placebo. This TCR derives from a person aged 18-60 years who received the Ad26.COV2.S COVID-19 vaccine or a placebo. CDR3 bases: TGTGCCAGCAGCCCCCGGTTGGGACAGGGGGCGCAGTATGGCTACACCTTC. Translated, it gives CASSPRLGQGAQYGYTF.